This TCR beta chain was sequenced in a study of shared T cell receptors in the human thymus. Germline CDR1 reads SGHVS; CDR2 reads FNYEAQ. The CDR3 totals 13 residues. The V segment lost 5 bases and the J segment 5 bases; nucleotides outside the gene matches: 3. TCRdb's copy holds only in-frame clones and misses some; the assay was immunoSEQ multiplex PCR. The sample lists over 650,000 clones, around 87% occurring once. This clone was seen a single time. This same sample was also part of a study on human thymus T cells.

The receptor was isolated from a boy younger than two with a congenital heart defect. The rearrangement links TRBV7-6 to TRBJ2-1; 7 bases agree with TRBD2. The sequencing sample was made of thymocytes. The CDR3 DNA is TGTGCCAGCAGCATCAGCGGGGACAATGAGCAGTTCTTC. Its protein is CASSISGDNEQFF.